This TCR beta chain was sequenced in a study of T cell responses to AZD1222 COVID-19 vaccine. Sequencing was performed with immunoSEQ multiplex PCR; in TCRdb, only in-frame clones are kept and a portion is missing. The data show approximately 110,000 clones, nearly 90% seen once. This clone was counted between two and nine times. V gave up 5 bases and J gave up 1 base, with 14 bases separating them. CDR1 is SGHTA and CDR2 is FQGTGA in the germline V gene. This CDR3 contains 15 residues. This material consisted of peripheral blood, taken 28 days after the second AZD1222 dose. V usage is TRBV7-3 and J usage is TRBJ2-5; D might be TRBD2 (6 bases). The TCR originated in an adult who received the AZD1222 COVID-19 vaccine. Written as DNA, the CDR3 is TGTGCCAGCAGCATTAGGGTCGGGAGCCAAGAGACCCAGTACTTC. It specifies CASSIRVGSQETQYF.